Below, 2 T cell receptor beta chains from the same sample are listed, as sequenced in a study of T cell responses to AZD1222 COVID-19 vaccine. Using immunoSEQ multiplex PCR, the repertoire was profiled, and TCRdb retains in-frame clones only, with some absent. Among some 140,000 clones listed, around 90% were seen once. The sequences come from peripheral blood, collected on day 0 of AZD1222 vaccination. These receptors all stem from an adult in good health.

This rearrangement joins TRBV19 to TRBJ1-2, with no clear D. The CDR3 sequence is 13 residues long. The germline CDR1 and CDR2 sequences are LNHDA and SQIVND (reference sequence). Trimming cost V 5 bases and J 8 bases, with 15 bases left between them. CDR3 loop: CASSETVGGGYTF. CDR3 bases: TGTGCCAGTAGTGAGACGGTGGGAGGAGGCTACACCTTC.

The chain combines TRBV5-1 with TRBJ2-6; D unclear. Germline V gene sequence: CDR1 SGHRS, CDR2 YFSETQ. Trimming stripped 2 bases from V and 4 bases from J, with 7 bases between. The CDR3 is 14 residues long. The CDR3 loop reads CASSLLLGANVLTF. CDR3 in DNA: TGCGCCAGCAGCTTATTACTGGGGGCCAACGTCCTGACTTTC.